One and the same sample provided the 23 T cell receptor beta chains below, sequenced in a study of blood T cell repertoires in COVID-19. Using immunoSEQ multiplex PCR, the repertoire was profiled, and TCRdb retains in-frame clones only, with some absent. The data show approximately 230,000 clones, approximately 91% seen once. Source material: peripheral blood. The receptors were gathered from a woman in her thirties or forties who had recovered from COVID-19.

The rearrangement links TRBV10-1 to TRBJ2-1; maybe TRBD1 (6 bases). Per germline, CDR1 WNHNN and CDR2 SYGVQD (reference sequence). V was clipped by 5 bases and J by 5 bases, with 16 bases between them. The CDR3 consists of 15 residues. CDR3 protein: CASSSNRAPHNEQFF. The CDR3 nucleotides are TGCGCCAGCAGTTCAAACAGGGCCCCCCACAATGAGCAGTTCTTC.

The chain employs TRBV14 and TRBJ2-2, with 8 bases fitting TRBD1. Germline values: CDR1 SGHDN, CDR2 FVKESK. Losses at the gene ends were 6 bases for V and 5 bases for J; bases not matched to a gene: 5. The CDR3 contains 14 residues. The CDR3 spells CASRLQGVTGELFF. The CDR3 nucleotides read TGTGCCAGCAGATTACAGGGGGTGACCGGGGAGCTGTTTTTT.

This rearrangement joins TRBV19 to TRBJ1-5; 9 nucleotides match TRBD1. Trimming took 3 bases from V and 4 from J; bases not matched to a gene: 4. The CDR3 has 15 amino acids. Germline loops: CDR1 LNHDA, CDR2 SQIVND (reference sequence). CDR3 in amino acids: CASSIYRGPNQPQHF. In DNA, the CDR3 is TGTGCCAGTAGTATCTACAGGGGGCCTAATCAGCCCCAGCATTTT.

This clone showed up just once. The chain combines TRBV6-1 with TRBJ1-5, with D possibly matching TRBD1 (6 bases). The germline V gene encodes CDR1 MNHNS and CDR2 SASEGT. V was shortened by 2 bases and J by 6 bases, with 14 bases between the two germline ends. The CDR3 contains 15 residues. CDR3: CASSEPGGAGQPQHF. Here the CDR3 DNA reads TGTGCCAGCAGTGAACCGGGGGGCGCGGGTCAGCCCCAGCATTTT.

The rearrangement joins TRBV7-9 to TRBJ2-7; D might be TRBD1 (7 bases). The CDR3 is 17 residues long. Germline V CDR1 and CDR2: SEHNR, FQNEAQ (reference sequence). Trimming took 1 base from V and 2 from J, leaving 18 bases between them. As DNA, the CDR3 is TGTGCCAGCAGCTTAGATGGTAGGGGGGACAGACCCTACGAGCAGTACTTC. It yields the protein CASSLDGRGDRPYEQYF.

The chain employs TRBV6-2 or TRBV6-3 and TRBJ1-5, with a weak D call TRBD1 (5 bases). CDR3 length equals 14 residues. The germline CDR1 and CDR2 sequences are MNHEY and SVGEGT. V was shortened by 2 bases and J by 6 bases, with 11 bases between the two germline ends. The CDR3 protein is CASSYGGVGQPQHF. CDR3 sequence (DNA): TGTGCCAGCAGTTACGGGGGGGTGGGTCAGCCCCAGCATTTT.

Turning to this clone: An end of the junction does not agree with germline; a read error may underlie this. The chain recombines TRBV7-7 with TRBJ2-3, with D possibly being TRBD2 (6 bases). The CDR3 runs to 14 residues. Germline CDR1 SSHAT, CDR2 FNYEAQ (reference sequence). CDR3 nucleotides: TGTGCTAGCAGCTCAGAGCCAGGGACTGGCACGCAGTATTTT. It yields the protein CASSSEPGTGTQYF.

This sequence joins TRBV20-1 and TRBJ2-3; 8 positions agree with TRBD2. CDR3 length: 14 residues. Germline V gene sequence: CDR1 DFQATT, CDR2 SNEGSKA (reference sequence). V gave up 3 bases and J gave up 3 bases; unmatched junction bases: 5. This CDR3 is CSASRIAGTDTQYF. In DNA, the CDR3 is TGCAGTGCTAGTCGGATAGCGGGAACAGATACGCAGTATTTT.

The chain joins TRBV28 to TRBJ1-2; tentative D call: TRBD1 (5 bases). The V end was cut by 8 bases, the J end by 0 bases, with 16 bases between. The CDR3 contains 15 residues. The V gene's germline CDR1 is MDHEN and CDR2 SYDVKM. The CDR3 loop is CASGDRQLTNYGYTF. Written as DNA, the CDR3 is TGTGCCAGCGGAGACCGACAGTTGACTAACTATGGCTACACCTTC.

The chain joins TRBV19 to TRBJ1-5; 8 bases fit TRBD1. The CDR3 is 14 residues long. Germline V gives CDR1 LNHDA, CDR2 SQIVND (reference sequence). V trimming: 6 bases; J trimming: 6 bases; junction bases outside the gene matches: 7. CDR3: CASRIQGGGQPQHF. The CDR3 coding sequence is TGTGCCAGTAGAATACAGGGGGGCGGTCAGCCCCAGCATTTT.

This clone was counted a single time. The CDR3 protein is CASRAGDEQFF. In DNA form, the CDR3 reads TGTGCCAGTAGGGCGGGAGATGAGCAGTTCTTC. The chain has TRBV19 and TRBJ2-1, with TRBD2 matching 7 bases. The CDR3 runs to 11 residues. Trimming took 6 bases from V and 8 from J; bases not matched to a gene: 1. Looked up from germline, CDR1 is LNHDA and CDR2 is SQIVND (reference sequence).

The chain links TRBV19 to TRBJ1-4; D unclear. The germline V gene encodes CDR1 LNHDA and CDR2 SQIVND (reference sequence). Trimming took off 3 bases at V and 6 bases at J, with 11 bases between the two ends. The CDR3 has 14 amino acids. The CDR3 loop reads CASSISAADEKLFF. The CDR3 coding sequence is TGTGCCAGTAGTATCTCTGCGGCAGATGAAAAACTGTTTTTT.

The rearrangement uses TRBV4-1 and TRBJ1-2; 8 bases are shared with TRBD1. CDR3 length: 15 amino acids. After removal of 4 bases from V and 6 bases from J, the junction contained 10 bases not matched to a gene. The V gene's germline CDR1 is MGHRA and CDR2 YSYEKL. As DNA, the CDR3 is TGCGCCAGCAGCCCCTACCGGGACAGGAATGATGGCTACACCTTC. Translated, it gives CASSPYRDRNDGYTF.

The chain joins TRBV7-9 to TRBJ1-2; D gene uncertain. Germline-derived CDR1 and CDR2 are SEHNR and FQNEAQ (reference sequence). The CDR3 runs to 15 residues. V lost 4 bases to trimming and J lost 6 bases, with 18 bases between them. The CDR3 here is CASSSGPRRVDGYTF. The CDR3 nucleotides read TGTGCCAGCAGCTCGGGCCCCCGGAGGGTTGATGGCTACACCTTC.

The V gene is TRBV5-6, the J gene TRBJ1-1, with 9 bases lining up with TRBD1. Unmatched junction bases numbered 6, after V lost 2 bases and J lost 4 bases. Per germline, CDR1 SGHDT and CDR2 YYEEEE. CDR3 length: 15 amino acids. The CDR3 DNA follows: TGTGCCAGCAGCTTCGGGACAGGGCGTTCCACTGAAGCTTTCTTT. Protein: CASSFGTGRSTEAFF.

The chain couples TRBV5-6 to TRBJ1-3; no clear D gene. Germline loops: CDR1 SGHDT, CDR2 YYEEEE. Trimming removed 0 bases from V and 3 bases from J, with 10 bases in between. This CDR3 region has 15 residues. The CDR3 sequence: CASSLGRERGNTIYF. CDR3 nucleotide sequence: TGTGCCAGCAGCTTGGGTCGGGAGCGTGGAAACACCATATATTTT.

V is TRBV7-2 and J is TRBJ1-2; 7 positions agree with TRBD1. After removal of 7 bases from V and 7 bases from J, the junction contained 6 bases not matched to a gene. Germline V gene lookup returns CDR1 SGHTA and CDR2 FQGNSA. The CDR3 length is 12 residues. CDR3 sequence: CASKEGARGYTF. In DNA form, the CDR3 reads TGTGCCAGCAAAGAGGGGGCCCGTGGCTACACCTTC.

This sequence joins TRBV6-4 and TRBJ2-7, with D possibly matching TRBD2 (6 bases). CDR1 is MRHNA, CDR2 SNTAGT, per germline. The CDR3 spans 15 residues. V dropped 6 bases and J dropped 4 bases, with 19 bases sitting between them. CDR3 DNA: TGTGCCAGCAGAGAACGGACCGGGGGACCTTACGAGCAGTACTTC. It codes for CASRERTGGPYEQYF.

CDR3 residues: CASSLRGASRYEQYF. The CDR3 DNA reads TGTGCCAGCAGCTTGAGGGGCGCGTCTCGCTACGAGCAGTACTTC. J is TRBJ2-7 and V is TRBV5-6; tentative D call: TRBD1 (5 bases). The germline V and J ends were trimmed by 1 base and 3 bases, with 14 bases remaining between them. The germline V gene has CDR1 SGHDT and CDR2 YYEEEE. This CDR3 region has 15 residues.

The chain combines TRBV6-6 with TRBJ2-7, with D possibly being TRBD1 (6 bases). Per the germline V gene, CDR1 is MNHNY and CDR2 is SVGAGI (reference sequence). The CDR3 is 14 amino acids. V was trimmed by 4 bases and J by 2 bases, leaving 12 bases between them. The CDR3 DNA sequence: TGTGCCAGCAGTTGGACAGCCATACCCTACGAGCAGTACTTC. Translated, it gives CASSWTAIPYEQYF.

CDR3 DNA sequence: TGTGCCAGCAGTTCCTCCGGGAGGACCTCCTACGAGCAGTACTTC. Translated, it gives CASSSSGRTSYEQYF. V and J are TRBV6-6 and TRBJ2-7; TRBD2 matches at 7 bases. The CDR3 has 15 amino acids. Germline V gene data show CDR1 as MNHNY and CDR2 as SVGAGI (reference sequence). Germline trimming cut 4 bases from V and 0 bases from J; bases unmatched to any gene: 6.

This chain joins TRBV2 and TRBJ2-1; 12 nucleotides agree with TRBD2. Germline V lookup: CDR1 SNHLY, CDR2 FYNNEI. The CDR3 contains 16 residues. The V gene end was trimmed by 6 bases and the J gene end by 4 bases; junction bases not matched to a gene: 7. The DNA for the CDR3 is TGTGCCAGCAGCCCAGCTAGCGGGGGGGGGTACAATGAGCAGTTCTTC. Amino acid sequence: CASSPASGGGYNEQFF. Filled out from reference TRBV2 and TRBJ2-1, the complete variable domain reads EPEVTQTPSHQVTQMGQEVILRCVPISNHLYFYWYRQILGQKVEFLVSFYNNEISEKSEIFDDQFSVERPDGSNFTLKIRSTKLEDSAMYFCASSPASGGGYNEQFFGPGTRLTVL.

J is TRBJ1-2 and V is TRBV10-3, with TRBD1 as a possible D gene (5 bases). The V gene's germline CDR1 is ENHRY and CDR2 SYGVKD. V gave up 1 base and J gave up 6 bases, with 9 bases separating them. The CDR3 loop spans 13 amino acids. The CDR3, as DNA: TGTGCCATCAGTGAGTGGGGCAGAGATGGCTACACCTTC. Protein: CAISEWGRDGYTF.